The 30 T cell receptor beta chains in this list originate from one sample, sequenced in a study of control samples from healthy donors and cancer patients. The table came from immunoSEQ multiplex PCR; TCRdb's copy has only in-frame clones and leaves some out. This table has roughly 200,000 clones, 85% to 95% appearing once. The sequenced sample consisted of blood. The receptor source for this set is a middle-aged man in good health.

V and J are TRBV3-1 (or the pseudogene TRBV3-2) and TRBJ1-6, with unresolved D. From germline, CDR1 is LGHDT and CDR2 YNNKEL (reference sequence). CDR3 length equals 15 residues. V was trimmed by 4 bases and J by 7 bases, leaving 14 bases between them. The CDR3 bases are TGTGCCAGCAGCCTGACTCGGGGAGGGAATTCACCCCTCCACTTT. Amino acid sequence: CASSLTRGGNSPLHF.

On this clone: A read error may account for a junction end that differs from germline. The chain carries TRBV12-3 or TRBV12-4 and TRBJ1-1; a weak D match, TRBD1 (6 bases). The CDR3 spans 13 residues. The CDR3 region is CASSLNRGTRVLF. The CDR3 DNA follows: TGTGCCAGCAGTTTGAATAGAGGGACAAGGGTTCTCTTT.

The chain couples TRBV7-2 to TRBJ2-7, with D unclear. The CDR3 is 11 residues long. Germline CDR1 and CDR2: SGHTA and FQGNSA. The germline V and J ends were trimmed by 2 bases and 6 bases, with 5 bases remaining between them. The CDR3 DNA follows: TGTGCCAGCAGCTTAAGGCGCGAGCAGTACTTC. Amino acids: CASSLRREQYF.

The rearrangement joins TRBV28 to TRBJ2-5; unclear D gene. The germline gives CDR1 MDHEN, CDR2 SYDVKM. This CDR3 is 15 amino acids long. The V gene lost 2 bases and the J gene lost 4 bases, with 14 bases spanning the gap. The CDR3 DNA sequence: TGTGCCAGCAGTTTACTAGGAGACGTAGTAGAGACCCAGTACTTC. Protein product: CASSLLGDVVETQYF.

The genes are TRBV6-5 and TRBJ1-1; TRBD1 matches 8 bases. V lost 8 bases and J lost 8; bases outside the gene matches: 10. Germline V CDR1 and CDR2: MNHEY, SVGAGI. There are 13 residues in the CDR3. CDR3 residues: CASAGTGNPEAFF. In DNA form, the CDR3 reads TGTGCCAGCGCCGGGACAGGAAATCCAGAAGCTTTCTTT.

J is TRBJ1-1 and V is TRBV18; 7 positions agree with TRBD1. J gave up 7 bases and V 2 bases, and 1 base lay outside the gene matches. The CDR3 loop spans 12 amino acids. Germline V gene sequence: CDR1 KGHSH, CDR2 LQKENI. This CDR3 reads CASSPGTVEAFF. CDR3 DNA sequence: TGTGCCAGCTCACCAGGGACAGTTGAAGCTTTCTTT.

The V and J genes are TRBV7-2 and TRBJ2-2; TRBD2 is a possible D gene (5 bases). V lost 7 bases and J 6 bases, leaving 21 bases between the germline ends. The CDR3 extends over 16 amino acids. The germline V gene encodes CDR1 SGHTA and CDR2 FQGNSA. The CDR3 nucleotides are TGTGCCAGCACCCCCCCGGGAAGGATTCCGGCCGGGGAGCTGTTTTTT. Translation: CASTPPGRIPAGELFF.

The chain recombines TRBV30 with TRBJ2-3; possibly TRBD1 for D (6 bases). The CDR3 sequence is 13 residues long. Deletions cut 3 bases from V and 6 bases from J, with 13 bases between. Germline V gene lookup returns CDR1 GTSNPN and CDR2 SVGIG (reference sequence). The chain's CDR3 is CAWRATGSDTQYF. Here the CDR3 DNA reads TGTGCCTGGAGGGCAACAGGGTCCGATACGCAGTATTTT.

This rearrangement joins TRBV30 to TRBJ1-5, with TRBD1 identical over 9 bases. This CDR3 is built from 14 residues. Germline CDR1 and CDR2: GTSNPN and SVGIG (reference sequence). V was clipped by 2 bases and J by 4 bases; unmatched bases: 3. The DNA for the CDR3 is TGTGCCTGGAGTAAACAGGGGGCAAATCAGCCCCAGCATTTT. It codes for CAWSKQGANQPQHF.

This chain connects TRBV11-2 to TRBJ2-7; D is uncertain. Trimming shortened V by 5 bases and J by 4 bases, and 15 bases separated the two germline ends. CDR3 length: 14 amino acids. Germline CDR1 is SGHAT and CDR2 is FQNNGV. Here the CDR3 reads CASSPIGLVYEQYF. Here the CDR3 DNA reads TGTGCCAGCAGCCCTATAGGTCTCGTGTACGAGCAGTACTTC.

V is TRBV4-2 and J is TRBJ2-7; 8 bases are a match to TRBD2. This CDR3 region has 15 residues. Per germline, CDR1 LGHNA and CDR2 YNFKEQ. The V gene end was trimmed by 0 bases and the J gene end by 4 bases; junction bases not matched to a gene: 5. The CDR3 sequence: CASSQDLGLGYEQYF. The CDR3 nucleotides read TGTGCCAGCAGCCAAGATCTGGGACTAGGTTACGAGCAGTACTTC.

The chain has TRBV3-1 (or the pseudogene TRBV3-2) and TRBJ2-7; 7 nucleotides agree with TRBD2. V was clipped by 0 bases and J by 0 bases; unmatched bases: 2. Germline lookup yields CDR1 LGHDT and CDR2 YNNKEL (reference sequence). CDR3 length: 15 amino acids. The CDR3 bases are TGTGCCAGCAGCCAAGAAACGGGGGGCTCCTACGAGCAGTACTTC. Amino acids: CASSQETGGSYEQYF.

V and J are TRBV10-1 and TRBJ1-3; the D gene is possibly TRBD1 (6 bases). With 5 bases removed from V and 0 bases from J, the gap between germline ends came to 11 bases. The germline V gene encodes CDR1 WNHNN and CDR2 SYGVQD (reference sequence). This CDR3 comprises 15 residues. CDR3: CASSSTGTSGNTIYF. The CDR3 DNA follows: TGCGCCAGCAGTTCGACAGGTACCTCTGGAAACACCATATATTTT.

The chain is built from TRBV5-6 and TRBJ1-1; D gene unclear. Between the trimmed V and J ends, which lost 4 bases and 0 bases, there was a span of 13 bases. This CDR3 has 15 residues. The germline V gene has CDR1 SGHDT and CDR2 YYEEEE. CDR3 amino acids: CASSPVGGMNTEAFF. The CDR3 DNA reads TGTGCCAGCAGCCCAGTTGGCGGGATGAACACTGAAGCTTTCTTT.

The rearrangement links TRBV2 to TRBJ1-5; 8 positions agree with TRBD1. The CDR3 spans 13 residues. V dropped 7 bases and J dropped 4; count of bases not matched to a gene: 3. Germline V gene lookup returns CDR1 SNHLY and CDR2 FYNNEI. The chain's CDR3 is CASIRDRNQPQHF. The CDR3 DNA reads TGTGCCAGCATCCGGGACAGGAATCAGCCCCAGCATTTT.

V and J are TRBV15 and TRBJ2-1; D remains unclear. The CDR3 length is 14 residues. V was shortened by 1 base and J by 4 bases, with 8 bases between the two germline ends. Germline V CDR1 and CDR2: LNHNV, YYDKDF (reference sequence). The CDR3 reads CATSRAQEYNEQFF. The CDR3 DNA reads TGTGCCACCAGCAGAGCACAAGAGTACAATGAGCAGTTCTTC.

CDR3 DNA sequence: TGTGCCAGCAGCTTAGCGCGGGACTTAACCACAGATACGCAGTATTTT. This codes for CASSLARDLTTDTQYF. V is TRBV7-2 and J is TRBJ2-3; tentatively, D is TRBD2 (6 bases). The CDR3 consists of 16 residues. V was cut by 0 bases and J by 2 bases, with 12 bases left in between. Per the germline V gene, CDR1 is SGHTA and CDR2 is FQGNSA.

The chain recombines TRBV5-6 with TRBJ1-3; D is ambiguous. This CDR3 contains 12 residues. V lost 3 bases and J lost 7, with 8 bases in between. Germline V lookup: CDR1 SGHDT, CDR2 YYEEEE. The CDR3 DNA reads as TGTGCCAGCAGCTCTGGGCAGAACACCATATATTTT. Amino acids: CASSSGQNTIYF.

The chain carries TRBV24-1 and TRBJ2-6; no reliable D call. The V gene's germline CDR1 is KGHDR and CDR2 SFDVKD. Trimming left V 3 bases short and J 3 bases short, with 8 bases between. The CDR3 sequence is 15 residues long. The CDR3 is CATSDVRSGANVLTF. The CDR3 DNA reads TGTGCCACCAGTGATGTACGGAGTGGGGCCAACGTCCTGACTTTC.

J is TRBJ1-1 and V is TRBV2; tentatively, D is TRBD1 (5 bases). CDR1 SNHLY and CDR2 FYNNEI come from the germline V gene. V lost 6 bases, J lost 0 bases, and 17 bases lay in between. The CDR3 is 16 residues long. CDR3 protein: CASRTDLIVMNTEAFF. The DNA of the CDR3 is TGTGCCAGCAGGACAGACCTAATAGTGATGAACACTGAAGCTTTCTTT.

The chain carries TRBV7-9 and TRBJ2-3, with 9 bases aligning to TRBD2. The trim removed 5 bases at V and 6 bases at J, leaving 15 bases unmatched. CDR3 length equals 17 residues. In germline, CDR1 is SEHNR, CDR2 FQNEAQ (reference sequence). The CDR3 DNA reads TGTGCCAGCAGCGCACTAGCGGGTGCTTCGTTCACGGATACGCAGTATTTT. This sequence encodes CASSALAGASFTDTQYF.

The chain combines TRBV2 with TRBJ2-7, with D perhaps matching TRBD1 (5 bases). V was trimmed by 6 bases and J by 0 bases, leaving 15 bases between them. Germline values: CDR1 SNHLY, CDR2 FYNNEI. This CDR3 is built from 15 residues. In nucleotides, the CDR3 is TGTGCCAGCAGGTATACGGACACCGACTCCTACGAGCAGTACTTC. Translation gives CASRYTDTDSYEQYF.

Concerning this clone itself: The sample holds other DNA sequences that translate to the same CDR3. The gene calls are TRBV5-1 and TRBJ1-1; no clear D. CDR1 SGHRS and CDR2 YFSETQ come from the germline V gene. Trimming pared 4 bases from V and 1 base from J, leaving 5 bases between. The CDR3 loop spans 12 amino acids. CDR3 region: CASSDPNTEAFF. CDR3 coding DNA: TGCGCCAGCAGCGACCCGAACACTGAAGCTTTCTTT.

This CDR3 is CASSEPSSYEQYF. CDR3 nucleotide sequence: TGCGCCAGCAGCGAGCCGAGCTCCTACGAGCAGTACTTC. The chain joins TRBV5-1 to TRBJ2-7; D unresolved. The CDR3 contains 13 residues. The V end was cut by 4 bases, the J end by 0 bases, with 8 bases between. Per germline, CDR1 SGHRS and CDR2 YFSETQ.

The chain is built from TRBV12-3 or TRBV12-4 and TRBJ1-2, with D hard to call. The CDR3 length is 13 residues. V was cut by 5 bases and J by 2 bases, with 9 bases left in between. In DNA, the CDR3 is TGTGCCAGCAGTGCGGCTCCGAACTATGGCTACACCTTC. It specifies CASSAAPNYGYTF.

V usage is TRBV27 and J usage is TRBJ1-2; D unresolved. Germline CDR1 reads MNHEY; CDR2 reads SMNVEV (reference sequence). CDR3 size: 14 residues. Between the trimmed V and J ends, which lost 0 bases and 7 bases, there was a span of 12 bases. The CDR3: CASSLSEGILGYTF. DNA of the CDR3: TGTGCCAGCAGTTTATCTGAAGGTATCCTTGGCTACACCTTC.

This CDR3 is CASSFSRSPASNTEAFF. The CDR3 coding sequence is TGCGCCAGCAGCTTTAGTAGGTCTCCTGCTTCGAACACTGAAGCTTTCTTT. The rearrangement joins TRBV5-1 to TRBJ1-1; D gene unclear. Germline CDR1 SGHRS, CDR2 YFSETQ. The CDR3 is made up of 17 amino acids. V was pared by 2 bases and J by 1 base, with 18 bases between.

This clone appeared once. For the CDR3, the DNA is TGTGCCAGCAGTTTCATCAGGGTGGGAGGCTACACCTTC. This encodes CASSFIRVGGYTF. The chain carries TRBV12-3 or TRBV12-4 and TRBJ1-2; possibly TRBD1 for D (5 bases). V was clipped by 3 bases and J by 8 bases, with 13 bases between them. The CDR3 totals 13 residues.

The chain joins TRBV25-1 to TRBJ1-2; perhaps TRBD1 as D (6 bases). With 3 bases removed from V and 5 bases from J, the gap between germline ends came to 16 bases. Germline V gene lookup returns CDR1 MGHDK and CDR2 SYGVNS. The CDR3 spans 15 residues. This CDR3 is CASSDNEGGVYGYTF. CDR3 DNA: TGTGCCAGCAGTGACAATGAAGGGGGGGTGTATGGCTACACCTTC.

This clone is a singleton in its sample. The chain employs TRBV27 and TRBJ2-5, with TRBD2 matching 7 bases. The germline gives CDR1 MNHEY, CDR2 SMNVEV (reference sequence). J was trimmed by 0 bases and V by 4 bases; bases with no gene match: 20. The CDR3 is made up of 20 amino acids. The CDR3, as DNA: TGTGCCAGCAGTTACCTCAGTCCACGAAGGGAGGGCCCGTACCAAGAGACCCAGTACTTC. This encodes CASSYLSPRREGPYQETQYF.